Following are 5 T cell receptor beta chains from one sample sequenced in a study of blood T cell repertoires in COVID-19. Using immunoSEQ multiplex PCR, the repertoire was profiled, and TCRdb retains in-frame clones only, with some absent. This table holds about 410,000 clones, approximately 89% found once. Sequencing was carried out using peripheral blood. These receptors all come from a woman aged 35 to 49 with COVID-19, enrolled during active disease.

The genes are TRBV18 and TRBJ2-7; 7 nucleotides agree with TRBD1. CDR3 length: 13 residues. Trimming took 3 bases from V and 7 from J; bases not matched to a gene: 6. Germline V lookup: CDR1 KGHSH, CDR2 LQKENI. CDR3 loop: CASSPDRVREQYF. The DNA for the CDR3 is TGTGCCAGCTCACCCGACAGGGTGCGAGAGCAGTACTTC.

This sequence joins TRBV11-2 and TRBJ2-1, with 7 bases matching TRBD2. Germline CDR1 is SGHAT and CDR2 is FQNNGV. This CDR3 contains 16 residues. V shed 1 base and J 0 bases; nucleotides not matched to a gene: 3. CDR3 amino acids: CASSLVGGGSYNEQFF. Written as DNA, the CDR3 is TGTGCCAGCAGCTTAGTGGGCGGGGGCTCCTACAATGAGCAGTTCTTC.

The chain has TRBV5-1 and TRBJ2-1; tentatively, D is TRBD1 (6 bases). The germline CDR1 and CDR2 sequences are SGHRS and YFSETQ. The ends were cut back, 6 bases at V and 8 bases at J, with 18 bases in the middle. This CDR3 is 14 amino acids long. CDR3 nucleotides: TGCGCCAGCACCCTGGCAGGGGACAATGATGAGCAGTTCTTC. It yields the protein CASTLAGDNDEQFF.

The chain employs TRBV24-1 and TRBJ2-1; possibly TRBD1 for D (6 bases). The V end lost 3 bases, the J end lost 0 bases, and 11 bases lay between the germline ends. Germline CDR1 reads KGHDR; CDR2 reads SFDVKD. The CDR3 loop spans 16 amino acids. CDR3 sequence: CATSDPQGSSYNEQFF. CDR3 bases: TGTGCCACCAGTGATCCCCAGGGGAGCTCCTACAATGAGCAGTTCTTC.

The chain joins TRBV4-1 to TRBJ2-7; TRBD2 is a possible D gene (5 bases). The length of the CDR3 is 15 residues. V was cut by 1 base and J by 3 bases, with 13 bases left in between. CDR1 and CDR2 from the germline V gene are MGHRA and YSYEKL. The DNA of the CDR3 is TGCGCCAGCAGCCAAGGAGAGGGAGCGGACTACGAGCAGTACTTC. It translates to CASSQGEGADYEQYF.